The clone carrying this T cell receptor beta chain came up a few times. Its antigen is unidentified. J was trimmed by 6 bases and V by 4 bases; bases with no gene match: 4. Germline values: CDR1 MNHEY, CDR2 SMNVEV (reference sequence). The length of the CDR3 is 14 residues. The data derive from a study of T cells in Graves' hyperthyroidism and ophthalmopathy. Study overall: Peripheral blood draws took place at initial diagnosis, ahead of any treatment.

TCR beta CDR3 region amplification was performed from RNA transcripts. A first-round RT-PCR of the TCR CDR3 used the HTBI primer set. Each CDR3 protein gets one entry after TCRdb re-called the multiplex PCR reads with MiXCR. The data contain about 530,000 distinct CDR3 sequences, roughly 17% of them singletons. General observations from the study: Most thyroid clonotypes expanded above 0.001 were also detected in blood. From stable hyperthyroidism, ophthalmopathy was separated by a 13 V-J model.

The sequencing sample was made of blood. The clonotype was recovered from a woman in her late teens or twenties with Graves' ophthalmopathy. This chain links TRBV27 with TRBJ1-5; the match to TRBD1 covers 9 bases. Here the CDR3 reads CASSYRGLGQPQHF. The CDR3 bases are TGTGCCAGCAGTTACAGGGGGCTGGGTCAGCCCCAGCATTTT.